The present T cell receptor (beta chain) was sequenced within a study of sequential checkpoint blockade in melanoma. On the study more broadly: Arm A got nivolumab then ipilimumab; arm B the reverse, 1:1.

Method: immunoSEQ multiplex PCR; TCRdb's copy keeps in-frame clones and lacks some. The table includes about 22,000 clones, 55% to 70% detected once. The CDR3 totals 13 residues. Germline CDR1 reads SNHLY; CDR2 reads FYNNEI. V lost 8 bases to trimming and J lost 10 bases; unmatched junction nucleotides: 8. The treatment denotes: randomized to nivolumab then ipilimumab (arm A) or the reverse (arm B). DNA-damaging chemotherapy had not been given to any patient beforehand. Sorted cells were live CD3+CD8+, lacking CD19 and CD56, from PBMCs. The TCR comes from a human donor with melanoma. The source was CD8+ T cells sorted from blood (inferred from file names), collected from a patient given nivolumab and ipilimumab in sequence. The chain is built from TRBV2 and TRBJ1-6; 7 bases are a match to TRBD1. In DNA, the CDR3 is TGTGCCAGCGAACAGGGGTATGGGTCACCCCTCCACTTT. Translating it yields CASEQGYGSPLHF.